Detailed here is one T cell receptor (beta chain). Sample time point: patch test 1, 2 weeks after DPC sensitization. Regarding treatment: therapeutic diphenylcyclopropenone sensitization with weekly scalp DPC. The entry originates in a study of human T cells and chemical hapten exposure. MiXCR, applied by TCRdb to the RACE reads, yields one record per CDR3 protein. The table includes more than 100,000 distinct CDR3 sequences, roughly an eighth detected once. The source was whole blood, collected in connection with sensitization to the hapten diphenylcyclopropenone (DPC). The receptor was isolated from a man younger than 35 with alopecia areata. Some clones in this sample may be carry-over from other donors' samples.

CDR3 DNA sequence: TGTGCTAGTGGACCGGCGTCAGGGTTGACCGGGGAGCTGTTTTTT. Protein product: CASGPASGLTGELFF. V gene TRBV12-5 combines with J gene TRBJ2-2; D may be TRBD1 (5 bases). This CDR3 contains 15 residues. Germline CDR1 LGHNT, CDR2 FRNRAP. The V end lost 6 bases, the J end lost 5 bases, and 16 bases lay between the germline ends.